A selection of T cell receptor beta chains follows, all from one sample in a study of blood T cells in healthy people across ages. Each CDR3 protein is one row after TCRdb ran MiXCR on the 5' RACE reads. Here the sample spans around 1,900,000 distinct CDR3 sequences, approximately 39% being singletons. The sample consisted of blood. Receptors were obtained from a human donor in good health. CDR3s include the opening cysteine and the closing phenylalanine or tryptophan. D genes are given only for firm matches. Clone sizes are given selectively: once, few, many, or a class where the clone is expanded.

J gene	clone size	V gene	D gene	CDR3 DNA	CDR3 protein
TRBJ2-2	NA	TRBV6-2/TRBV6-3	NA	TGTGCCAGCAGCTACTCTGGGTTAGGTCGAGACTGGTACACGAACACCGGGGAGCTGTTTTTT	CASSYSGLGRDWYTNTGELFF
TRBJ2-3	NA	TRBV20-1	TRBD2	TGCAGTGCTAGAGCTCGCCGGCCAGCGGGGGGGAGGACAGATACGCAGTATTTT	CSARARRPAGGRTDTQYF
TRBJ1-2	NA	TRBV9	TRBD1	TGTGCCAGCAGCGCATCGACAGGGTTCCATGGCTACACCTTC	CASSASTGFHGYTF
TRBJ2-3	few	TRBV4-1	NA	TGCGCCAGCAGCCAAAGTCTTAGGACACAGAGCACAGATACGCAGTATTTT	CASSQSLRTQSTDTQYF
TRBJ2-3	NA	TRBV15	NA	TGTGCCACCAGCAGAGATCGGGCGGGGCTTGAGAGTACGCAGTATTTT	CATSRDRAGLESTQYF
TRBJ2-3	few	TRBV24-1	TRBD1	TGTGCCACCAGTGTTAAGGGACAGGGGGTTCTAGACACAGATACGCAGTATTTT	CATSVKGQGVLDTDTQYF
TRBJ2-1	NA	TRBV2	TRBD2	TGTGCCAGCGGTGATAGGAGGCTCGGGGGGTTCCACAATGAGCAGTTCTTC	CASGDRRLGGFHNEQFF
TRBJ2-7	few	TRBV10-3	TRBD1	TGTGCCATCAGTGACTGGGACAGTAGATCCTACGAGCAGTACTTC	CAISDWDSRSYEQYF
TRBJ2-5	few	TRBV5-1	NA	TGCGCCAGCAGCTTGGGATCTATTGGACAAGAGACCCAGTACTTC	CASSLGSIGQETQYF
TRBJ2-7	NA	TRBV7-2	TRBD2	TGTGCCAGCAGCCCCCTTCTGGCGGGGGGGCCATCCTACGAGCAGTACTTC	CASSPLLAGGPSYEQYF
TRBJ2-3	NA	TRBV2	TRBD2	TGTGCCAGCAGTGAACGTTTAGCGGGAGCAGGGGATACGCAGTATTTT	CASSERLAGAGDTQYF
TRBJ2-4	NA	TRBV29-1	NA	TGCAGCGTTACGAGGGGAATCCCCTACAATGAGCAGTACTTC	CSVTRGIPYNEQYF
TRBJ1-5	few	TRBV12-3/TRBV12-4	TRBD1	TGTGCCAGCAGTTCATCCGGACAGGGGGCGAGATATCAGCCCCAGCATTTT	CASSSSGQGARYQPQHF
TRBJ2-1	NA	TRBV6-5	TRBD1	TGTGCCAGCAGCGACAGGGGGAATAAGCGGTTCTTC	CASSDRGNKRFF
TRBJ1-2	NA	TRBV9	NA	TGTGCCAGCAGCGTGTGGGTCCAGGGCTACACCTTC	CASSVWVQGYTF
TRBJ2-5	NA	TRBV9	NA	TGTGCCAGCAGCCGGGACATCTCCCAAGAGACCCAGTACTTC	CASSRDISQETQYF
TRBJ1-2	few	TRBV28	NA	TGTGCCAGCAGCGGGGGGGGCTTCTTAACCCGAGGCCCCAGCTATGGCTACACCTTC	CASSGGGFLTRGPSYGYTF
TRBJ1-1	NA	TRBV2	TRBD1	TGTGCCAGCAGTGACCGAACAGGGGATCGAGCTTTCTTT	CASSDRTGDRAFF
TRBJ2-1	NA	TRBV7-8	TRBD1	TGTGCCAGCAGCTTAGGGGTGGGGCGGACAGGAGACAATGAGCAGTTCTTC	CASSLGVGRTGDNEQFF
TRBJ1-2	few	TRBV11-1	NA	TGTGCCAGCAGCTTCACAGGGTCTGATGGCTACACCTTC	CASSFTGSDGYTF
TRBJ2-2	NA	TRBV7-2	NA	TGTGCCAGCACCGAATCGGGCGGGGAGCTGTTTTTT	CASTESGGELFF
TRBJ2-5	NA	TRBV6-6	TRBD1	TGTGCCAGCAGTTACCATCACAGGGGACAAGAGACCCAGTACTTC	CASSYHHRGQETQYF
TRBJ2-1	few	TRBV24-1	NA	TGTGCCACCAGTGATCCTCGGGGAGGCAATGAGCAGTTCTTC	CATSDPRGGNEQFF
TRBJ2-5	NA	TRBV5-8	TRBD2	TGTGCCAGCAGCAGAACTAGCGGGGGATCGATCAGGGAGACCCAGTACTTC	CASSRTSGGSIRETQYF
TRBJ1-4	few	TRBV10-3	TRBD1	TGTGCCATCAGTGAGCCGGCCCAGACAGGGGGTAATGAAAAACTGTTTTTT	CAISEPAQTGGNEKLFF
TRBJ1-2	few	TRBV4-2	TRBD1	TGTGCCAGCAGCCAAGAAGGGGGACAGGGAAAGGGCTATGGCTACACCTTC	CASSQEGGQGKGYGYTF
TRBJ2-3	NA	TRBV4-3	NA	TGCGCCAGCAGCCAAGCAGCCACGGTCGTGGATACGCAGTATTTT	CASSQAATVVDTQYF
TRBJ2-7	NA	TRBV7-9	TRBD2	TGTGCCAGCACCTCAGCGGGGGCCGCCTACGAGCAGTACTTC	CASTSAGAAYEQYF
TRBJ2-5	NA	TRBV2	TRBD1	TGTGCCAGCAGTTACCCGGGACAGTCCTCCCAAGAGACCCAGTACTTC	CASSYPGQSSQETQYF
TRBJ2-1	NA	TRBV28	TRBD2	TGTGCCAGCAGTTTCTTAGCGGGGGGATCCAACAATGAGCAGTTCTTC	CASSFLAGGSNNEQFF
TRBJ2-7	many	TRBV6-2/TRBV6-3	NA	TGTGCCAGCAGTTACGAGGCCGGATCCTACGAGCAGTACTTC	CASSYEAGSYEQYF